This T cell receptor (beta chain) was obtained from a study of T cell changes during pregnancy in multiple sclerosis (dated by TCRdb to about 2019). About the investigation overall: The study looked at changes in the T cell repertoire across pregnancy in women with multiple sclerosis.

Library method: the immunoSEQ multiplex PCR assay. TCRdb took this table from immuneACCESS and kept in-frame rearrangements with V and J called. Such tables lack part of the clones; where checked against another copy, unresolved V genes explain under half of the gap, and the rest is unexplained. For this sample there are 91,000 or so clones; 80% to 95% appear just once. More than 2% of the sample is taken by the ten largest. The germline V gene provides CDR1 KGHSH and CDR2 LQKENI. The CDR3 covers 16 residues, taking in both the cysteine and the phenylalanine. This entry keeps only the CDR3 DNA: 48 bases, framed from base 1. The junction shows trimming of 3 bases on V and 7 bases on J, plus 18 bases between the germline ends. Details on this clone: Its antigen target is currently unknown. No base quality information exists; no much larger clone differs at one position.

The V and J segments used are TRBV18 and TRBJ1-4; no D gene call is confident. Material: peripheral blood, obtained after pregnancy. This receptor was taken from a female donor with multiple sclerosis, enrolled in a pregnancy study. The DNA reads TGTGCCAGCTCACCCCTAGCTGGCAGGCGGAGTGAAAAACTGTTTTTT. This is translated as CASSPLAGRRSEKLFF.